This T cell receptor (beta chain) was recorded in a study of shared clonotypes between healthy human individuals. Investigators spread the genomic DNA of each subset evenly over several immunoSEQ plates. Profiled with immunoSEQ multiplex PCR; TCRdb holds only in-frame clones, not every one. Here the sample spans hundreds of thousands of clones, about two thirds being singletons. Losses at the gene ends were 1 base for V and 2 bases for J; bases not matched to a gene: 8. From germline, CDR1 is GTSNPN and CDR2 SVGIG (reference sequence). CDR3 length: 16 amino acids. The V and J genes are TRBV30 and TRBJ2-7; 10 bases map to TRBD1. This TCR was sampled from a woman under 40 in good health. Sequenced input: memory CD4+ T cells sorted from blood. Regarding subset: CD45RA-negative fraction. The DNA of the CDR3 is TGTGCCTGGAGTGGGCTCCCGGGACAGGGGACCTACGAGCAGTACTTC. It specifies CAWSGLPGQGTYEQYF.